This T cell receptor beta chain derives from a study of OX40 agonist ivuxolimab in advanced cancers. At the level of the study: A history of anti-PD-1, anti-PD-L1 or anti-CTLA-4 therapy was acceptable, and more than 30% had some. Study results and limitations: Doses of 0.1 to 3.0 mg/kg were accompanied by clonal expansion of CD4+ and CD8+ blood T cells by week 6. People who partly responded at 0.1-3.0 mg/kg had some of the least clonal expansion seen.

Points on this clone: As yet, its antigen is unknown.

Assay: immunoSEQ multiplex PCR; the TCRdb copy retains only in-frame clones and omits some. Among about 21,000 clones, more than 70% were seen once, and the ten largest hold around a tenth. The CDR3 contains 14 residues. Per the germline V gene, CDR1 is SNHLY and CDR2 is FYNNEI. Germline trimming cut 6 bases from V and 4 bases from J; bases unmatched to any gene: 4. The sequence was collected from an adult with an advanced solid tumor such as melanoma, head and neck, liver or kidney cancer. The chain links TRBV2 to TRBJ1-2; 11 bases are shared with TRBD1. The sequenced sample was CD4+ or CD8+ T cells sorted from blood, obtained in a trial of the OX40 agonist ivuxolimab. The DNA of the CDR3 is TGTGCCAGCAGCCCGGACAGGGGGCCCTATGGCTACACCTTC. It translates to CASSPDRGPYGYTF.